This T cell receptor (beta chain) was captured in a study of cytomegalovirus exposure and HLA in healthy donors. Background on the study: From HLA-typed donors, an early data release held about 85 million unique TCRs. Study outcomes and limitations: An ancestry cluster, one associated with Asian ancestry, reportedly showed fewer N-insertions than the approximately 650-donor mean in a later analysis.

A note on this clone: Its antigen is currently unknown.

60 Vbeta and 13 Jbeta primers were used in PCR. Only in-frame clones appear in the TCRdb table, and some are missing; sequencing was by immunoSEQ multiplex PCR. Here the sample spans 150,000 or so clones, roughly 77% being singletons. V dropped 3 bases and J dropped 10 bases, with 16 bases sitting between them. The CDR3 spans 13 residues. Germline V gene data show CDR1 as SGDLS and CDR2 as YYNGEE. The TCR comes from a woman in her forties or fifties in good health and CMV-seropositive. Sequenced sample: PBMCs. This chain connects TRBV9 to TRBJ1-1; D call uncertain. The CDR3 reads CASSDLPGVRAFF. CDR3 DNA: TGTGCCAGCAGCGATCTCCCGGGAGTCCGAGCTTTCTTT.